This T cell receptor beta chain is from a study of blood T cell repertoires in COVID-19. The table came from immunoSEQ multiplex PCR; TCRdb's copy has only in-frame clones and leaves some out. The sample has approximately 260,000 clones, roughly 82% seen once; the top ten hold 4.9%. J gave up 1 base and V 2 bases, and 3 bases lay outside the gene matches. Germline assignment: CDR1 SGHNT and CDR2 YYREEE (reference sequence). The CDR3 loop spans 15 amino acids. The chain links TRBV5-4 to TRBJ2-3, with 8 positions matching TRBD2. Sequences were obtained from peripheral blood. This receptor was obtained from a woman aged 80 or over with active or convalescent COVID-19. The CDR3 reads CASSLAGAGTDTQYF. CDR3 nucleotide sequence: TGTGCCAGCAGCTTAGCGGGGGCTGGCACAGATACGCAGTATTTT.